The 9 T cell receptor beta chains in this list originate from one sample, sequenced in a study of cytomegalovirus exposure and HLA in healthy donors. The primer mix had 60 Vbeta and 13 Jbeta primers. Sequenced by immunoSEQ multiplex PCR; TCRdb stores in-frame clones only, minus some. The data hold 95,000 to 150,000 clones, with roughly 80% observed a single time. Source material: PBMCs. These receptors were collected from a man in his late teens or twenties in good health and CMV-seropositive.

The chain carries TRBV12-2 and TRBJ1-5; TRBD1, as called in the table, went unchecked against the DNA. TRBV12-2 is a pseudogene locus. This CDR3 has 16 residues. The CDR3 region is CASRLTDGTGVQPQHF. For the CDR3, the DNA is TGTGCAAGTCGCTTAACTGATGGGACAGGGGTTCAGCCCCAGCATTTT.

The DNA of the CDR3 is TGTGCCAGCAGCGACCTTCACCGCGACAGTGGCTACACCTTC. Translation: CASSDLHRDSGYTF. The V and J genes are TRBV6-4 and TRBJ1-2, with D possibly TRBD1 on 5 matching bases. V was clipped by 6 bases and J by 7 bases, with 18 bases between them. CDR1 is MRHNA and CDR2 is SNTAGT in the germline V gene. The CDR3 has 14 residues.

This chain's CDR3 is CASSLLQGNTEAFF. The CDR3 bases are TGTGCCAGCTCACTCCTACAGGGAAACACTGAAGCTTTCTTT. This chain joins TRBV18 and TRBJ1-1; D might be TRBD1 (6 bases). The length of the CDR3 is 14 residues. Germline CDR1 KGHSH, CDR2 LQKENI. The V gene lost 4 bases and the J gene lost 2 bases, with 11 bases spanning the gap.

V and J are TRBV27 and TRBJ1-1; unclear D gene. This CDR3 region has 13 residues. Germline lookup yields CDR1 MNHEY and CDR2 SMNVEV (reference sequence). V lost 3 bases and J 0 bases, leaving 5 bases between the germline ends. In DNA form, the CDR3 reads TGTGCCAGCAGTTTTGGGCTGAACACTGAAGCTTTCTTT. Amino acids: CASSFGLNTEAFF.

The J gene is TRBJ2-7, the V gene TRBV5-1; 8 bases match TRBD2. After removal of 5 bases from V and 2 bases from J, the junction contained 6 bases not matched to a gene. The CDR3 sequence is 14 residues long. Germline CDR1 is SGHRS and CDR2 is YFSETQ. The DNA of the CDR3 is TGCGCCAGCAGAAGGACTAGCTTAACCTACGAGCAGTACTTC. Protein product: CASRRTSLTYEQYF.

The chain joins TRBV7-9 to TRBJ2-5; maybe TRBD2 (6 bases). Germline assignment: CDR1 SEHNR and CDR2 FQNEAQ (reference sequence). Trimming took off 7 bases at V and 4 bases at J, with 22 bases between the two ends. The CDR3 has 16 residues. CDR3 nucleotides: TGTGCCAGCACCTCCTCAGGCGGGCGGGACTCAGAGACCCAGTACTTC. Protein sequence: CASTSSGGRDSETQYF. Full variable domain (missing parts from reference TRBV7-9 and TRBJ2-5): DTGVSQNPRHKITKRGQNVTFRCDPISEHNRLYWYRQTLGQGPEFLTYFQNEAQLEKSRLLSDRFSAERPKGSFSTLEIQRTEQGDSAMYLCASTSSGGRDSETQYFGPGTRLLVL.

The chain is built from TRBV6-4 and TRBJ1-6; TRBD1 aligns across 8 bases. The length of the CDR3 is 15 residues. V lost 5 bases to trimming and J lost 2 bases; unmatched junction nucleotides: 2. Germline V gives CDR1 MRHNA, CDR2 SNTAGT. The CDR3 DNA sequence: TGTGCCAGCAGTAGGACAGGGACCTATAATTCACCCCTCCACTTT. This translates into CASSRTGTYNSPLHF.

This chain links TRBV7-6 with TRBJ2-3; D call uncertain. Germline V gene sequence: CDR1 SGHVS, CDR2 FNYEAQ. The V and J ends lost 3 bases and 1 base respectively, with 8 bases between them. The CDR3 is made up of 14 amino acids. Here the CDR3 DNA reads TGTGCCAGCAGCTTTACCCAGGGCACAGATACGCAGTATTTT. Its translation: CASSFTQGTDTQYF.

This clone was found a few times. This rearrangement joins TRBV6-6 to TRBJ1-5, with 8 bases that match TRBD1. Looked up from germline, CDR1 is MNHNY and CDR2 is SVGAGI (reference sequence). V lost 7 bases, J lost 3 bases, and 5 bases stayed unmatched. The CDR3 spans 14 residues. The chain's CDR3 is CASTGQGSNQPQHF. For the CDR3, the DNA is TGTGCCAGCACCGGACAGGGCTCCAATCAGCCCCAGCATTTT.